The clone carrying this T cell receptor beta chain was observed a handful of times. Punch biopsies of lesional scalp, plus peripheral blood, were taken from alopecia areata patients. The CDR3 consists of 15 residues. The V and J ends lost 6 bases and 4 bases respectively, with 15 bases between them. Germline V CDR1 and CDR2: SNHLY, FYNNEI. This specimen comes from a study of CD8+ T cells in alopecia areata. Study context: Tofacitinib was taken orally by treated patients, and the dose was 5 to 10 mg twice daily.

cDNA serving as the sequencing template came from extracted, reverse transcribed RNA. Assay: immunoSEQ multiplex PCR; the TCRdb copy retains only in-frame clones and omits some. In the table there are approximately 13,000 clones, under 65% of which are singletons. The chain employs TRBV2 and TRBJ2-2; perhaps TRBD1 as D (5 bases). This TCR came from a human donor with alopecia areata. The input for sequencing was skin, taken at week 0. The DNA for the CDR3 is TGTGCCAGCAGGTCCCAGGGTTCTGTCACCGGGGAGCTGTTTTTT. This encodes CASRSQGSVTGELFF.